This T cell receptor (beta chain) originates from a study of T cell repertoires in cytomegalovirus infection (dated by TCRdb to about 2019). Describing the broader study: The peptide stimulations were aimed at well-studied HLA-B-restricted epitopes as well as recently identified HLA-C-restricted CMV epitopes, whose presentation resists viral immunomodulation. Because public TCR beta signatures pointed to carriage of CMV infection together with the matching HLA type, the HLA type of each donor mattered for the analysis. Findings and caveats that apply to the study as a whole: The ex vivo response was dominated by HLA-C-restricted CMV-specific TCR beta clonotypes, and the single most frequent clonotype in two of eight donors was supplied by these HLA-C-restricted clonotypes. In both this cohort and an independent roughly 350-donor cohort, the cumulative frequency of public TCR beta family members distinguished carriers of CMV infection plus the relevant HLA type.

About this clonotype itself: Its antigen is unknown. Base qualities were left out, and no much larger clone turns up one base away.

V is shortened by 5 bases, J by 0 bases, and the region joining them spans 8 bases. The CDR3 has 13 amino acids, counting the end cysteine and phenylalanine. CDR3 DNA only is kept here, 39 bases in frame from base 1. For CDR1 and CDR2, the germline V gene lists SQVTM and ANQGSEA. The instrument given in TCRdb is Illumina HiSeq 1500. TCRdb itself trimmed the public reads at Q25 with fastp, ran MiXCR and retained productive beta chains. Identical CDR3 proteins give one entry, which carries the most common genes and DNA. The sample table lists approximately 350,000 distinct CDR3 sequences, nearly 35% of them with a count of one. The ten top clones hold roughly 13% of the sample. The sample's treatment or condition label is to be understood as: in vitro stimulation with specific CMV peptide epitopes to enrich CMV-specific T cells.

The sequencing here drew on cultured PBMCs, taken from culture after CMV antigen stimulation. The clonotype was recovered from a human donor in good health (CMV status not recorded). Some clones in this sample may be carry-over from other donors' samples. The chain uses TRBV29-1 and TRBJ2-4; no D gene can be assigned with confidence. The bases read TGCAGCGTTTTGGGCGGAGCCAAAAACATTCAGTACTTC. Its protein product is CSVLGGAKNIQYF.